These 21 T cell receptor beta chains share one sample of origin, sequenced in a study of cytomegalovirus exposure and HLA in healthy donors. A multiplex PCR was run with 60 Vbeta primers and 13 Jbeta primers. Assay: immunoSEQ multiplex PCR; the TCRdb copy retains only in-frame clones and omits some. The table includes 65,000 to 90,000 clones, 60% to 75% detected once. Sequencing was performed on PBMCs. These TCRs come from a woman aged 40 to 55 in good health and CMV-seropositive.

The chain joins TRBV6-1 to TRBJ1-3, with D uncertain. The CDR3 length is 16 residues. Per the germline V gene, CDR1 is MNHNS and CDR2 is SASEGT. The V end lost 1 base, the J end lost 1 base, and 11 bases lay between the germline ends. Written as DNA, the CDR3 is TGTGCCAGCAGTGAAGGGCCCGGGATGTCTGGAAACACCATATATTTT. Protein sequence: CASSEGPGMSGNTIYF.

This clone was detected once. The V call is TRBV7-2, the J call TRBJ1-2; TRBD1 aligns across 9 bases. Unmatched junction bases numbered 4, after V lost 3 bases and J lost 8 bases. The CDR3 runs to 13 residues. CDR1 and CDR2 (germline): SGHTA, FQGNSA. The CDR3 protein is CASSFYRGQGYTF. DNA of the CDR3: TGTGCCAGCAGCTTTTACAGGGGGCAGGGCTACACCTTC.

The chain employs TRBV5-1 and TRBJ2-7; 12 bases fit TRBD1. Germline CDR1 is SGHRS and CDR2 is YFSETQ. CDR3 length equals 16 residues. Trimming removed 2 bases from V and 3 bases from J; junction bases left unmatched: 6. This chain's CDR3 is CASSLTGTGGVYEQYF. As DNA, the CDR3 is TGCGCCAGCAGCTTAACCGGGACAGGGGGCGTCTACGAGCAGTACTTC.

J is TRBJ2-2 and V is TRBV2; maybe TRBD1 (6 bases). Looked up from germline, CDR1 is SNHLY and CDR2 is FYNNEI. Deletions cut 8 bases from V and 7 bases from J, with 17 bases between. The CDR3 spans 14 residues. The CDR3 sequence: CASQGLRRNGELFF. For the CDR3, the DNA is TGTGCCAGCCAGGGGCTCAGACGGAACGGGGAGCTGTTTTTT.

There are a few counts of this clone. The chain employs TRBV5-1 and TRBJ2-1, with D maybe TRBD2 (6 bases). The length of the CDR3 is 15 residues. V was clipped by 1 base and J by 4 bases, with 12 bases between them. Germline CDR1 and CDR2: SGHRS and YFSETQ. The CDR3 protein is CASSLLASAYNEQFF. In DNA, the CDR3 is TGCGCCAGCAGCTTGCTGGCTAGCGCATACAATGAGCAGTTCTTC.

This clone was picked up a small number of times. One end of the junction is discordant with germline, which a read error may explain. At the DNA level, this CDR3 is encoded by other sequences in the same sample as well. The V and J genes are TRBV7-8 and TRBJ2-7; weak D call: TRBD2 (5 bases). This CDR3 has 14 residues. Germline V CDR1 and CDR2: SGHVS, FQNEAQ. CDR3 sequence reads: CASSLGGGSYEQYF. The DNA for the CDR3 is TGCGCCAGCAGCTTAGGAGGAGGATCCTACGAGCAGTACTTC.

The V and J genes are TRBV14 and TRBJ1-1, with 7 nucleotides matching TRBD1. Germline assignment: CDR1 SGHDN and CDR2 FVKESK. V was pared by 1 base and J by 11 bases, with 7 bases of the junction left unmatched. The CDR3 totals 13 residues. The CDR3 spells CASSQARTGPAFF. The CDR3 DNA reads as TGTGCCAGCAGCCAAGCCAGGACAGGCCCCGCTTTCTTT.

V usage is TRBV19 and J usage is TRBJ1-2; possible D gene TRBD1, 6 bases. The CDR3 extends over 15 amino acids. Per the germline V gene, CDR1 is LNHDA and CDR2 is SQIVND (reference sequence). The V end was cut by 1 base, the J end by 7 bases, with 16 bases between. The CDR3 sequence is CASSIALDRAFGYTF. DNA of the CDR3: TGTGCCAGTAGTATAGCTTTGGACAGAGCCTTTGGCTACACCTTC.

The DNA for the CDR3 is TGTGCCAGCAGTGCCACAGGGGGCGCGGGGAATGAGCAGTTCTTC. Its protein product is CASSATGGAGNEQFF. V and J are TRBV25-1 and TRBJ2-1, with 9 bases that match TRBD1. Germline V lookup: CDR1 MGHDK, CDR2 SYGVNS. V lost 4 bases to trimming and J lost 7 bases; unmatched junction nucleotides: 8. The CDR3 has 15 residues.

The chain couples TRBV14 to TRBJ1-1; D is uncertain. From germline, CDR1 is SGHDN and CDR2 FVKESK. V lost 6 bases, J lost 8 bases, and 10 bases lay in between. The CDR3 extends over 11 amino acids. The CDR3 reads CASSKYQEAFF. The CDR3 DNA sequence: TGTGCCAGCAGTAAGTACCAGGAAGCTTTCTTT.

The chain links TRBV11-3 to TRBJ2-5; no reliable D call. The CDR3 covers 13 residues. V shed 0 bases and J shed 10 bases, with 12 bases lying between them. Germline CDR1 SGHNT, CDR2 YENEEA. CDR3 protein: CASSLDSLGIQYF. CDR3 nucleotides: TGTGCCAGCAGCTTAGATTCCCTGGGCATCCAGTACTTC. Drawing the rest from reference TRBV11-3 and TRBJ2-5, the complete variable domain is EAGVVQSPRYKIIEKKQPVAFWCNPISGHNTLYWYLQNLGQGPELLIRYENEEAVDDSQLPKDRFSAERLKGVDSTLKIQPAELGDSAVYLCASSLDSLGIQYFGPGTRLLVL.

This chain uses TRBV19 with TRBJ2-1; weak D call: TRBD2 (6 bases). The germline gives CDR1 LNHDA, CDR2 SQIVND (reference sequence). The CDR3 sequence is 15 residues long. Trimming removed 6 bases at V and 7 bases at J, with 19 bases between. In nucleotides, the CDR3 is TGTGCCAGTAGAGGTCGGGACCGGGAGATAAATGAGCAGTTCTTC. This sequence encodes CASRGRDREINEQFF.

This rearrangement joins TRBV4-3 to TRBJ2-1, with D maybe TRBD1 (5 bases). The CDR3 runs 16 residues. Trimming removed 0 bases at V and 0 bases at J, with 9 bases between. CDR1 is LGHNA, CDR2 YSLEER, per germline. For the CDR3, the DNA is TGCGCCAGCAGCCAAGAGCGGACAAGCTCCTACAATGAGCAGTTCTTC. Its protein product is CASSQERTSSYNEQFF.

The rearrangement uses TRBV30 and TRBJ2-7; 10 positions match TRBD1. J was trimmed by 3 bases and V by 7 bases; bases with no gene match: 6. This CDR3 has 13 amino acids. CDR1 and CDR2 (germline): GTSNPN, SVGIG (reference sequence). CDR3 region: CAFLRTGGYEQYF. Written as DNA, the CDR3 is TGTGCCTTCCTAAGGACAGGGGGCTACGAGCAGTACTTC. The variable domain in full, completed from reference TRBV30 and TRBJ2-7, reads SQTIHQWPATLVQPVGSPLSLECTVEGTSNPNLYWYRQAAGRGLQLLFYSVGIGQISSEVPQNLSASRPQDRQFILSSKKLLLSDSGFYLCAFLRTGGYEQYFGPGTRLTVT.

The chain has TRBV6-1 and TRBJ1-4; TRBD1 agrees at 11 bases. CDR3 length equals 17 residues. CDR1 is MNHNS, CDR2 SASEGT, per germline. V shed 4 bases, J shed 3 bases, and the junction held 7 bases outside the gene matches. Written as DNA, the CDR3 is TGTGCCAGCAGTGTAGGACAGGGGGCGATAGCTAATGAAAAACTGTTTTTT. Its protein is CASSVGQGAIANEKLFF.

This clone showed up just a few times. This sequence joins TRBV9 and TRBJ1-1, with TRBD1 matching over 8 bases. V shed 5 bases and J 5 bases; nucleotides not matched to a gene: 8. The CDR3 length is 14 residues. Per germline, CDR1 SGDLS and CDR2 YYNGEE. The CDR3 DNA reads TGTGCCAGCAGATCTGACAGGGGTGGGACTGAAGCTTTCTTT. Protein sequence: CASRSDRGGTEAFF.

The V gene is TRBV27, the J gene TRBJ2-1; 9 bases are a match to TRBD2. The germline V gene has CDR1 MNHEY and CDR2 SMNVEV (reference sequence). The CDR3 loop spans 14 amino acids. The trim removed 5 bases at V and 9 bases at J, leaving 8 bases unmatched. In DNA form, the CDR3 reads TGTGCCAGCAGTCCCGGGACTAGCATAAGTGAGCAGTTCTTC. Translated, it gives CASSPGTSISEQFF.

CDR3 coding DNA: TGTGCCAGCCGACTAGCGGGAGTTACCGGGGAGCTGTTTTTT. Residues: CASRLAGVTGELFF. The chain employs TRBV2 and TRBJ2-2; 12 positions agree with TRBD2. This CDR3 contains 14 residues. In germline, CDR1 is SNHLY, CDR2 FYNNEI. J lost 5 bases, V lost 8 bases, and 3 bases had no gene match.

The chain recombines TRBV5-1 with TRBJ2-7, with D perhaps TRBD1 (6 bases). The CDR3 loop spans 15 amino acids. The germline V gene has CDR1 SGHRS and CDR2 YFSETQ. The V end lost 3 bases, the J end lost 2 bases, and 15 bases lay between the germline ends. The chain's CDR3 is CASSSQGRRTYEQYF. The DNA for the CDR3 is TGCGCCAGCAGCTCACAGGGACGTAGGACCTACGAGCAGTACTTC.

This clone was observed a few times. V is TRBV5-1 and J is TRBJ2-3; D might be TRBD2 (5 bases). V was clipped by 0 bases and J by 3 bases, with 14 bases between them. The germline gives CDR1 SGHRS, CDR2 YFSETQ. This CDR3 is 16 amino acids long. CDR3 sequence: CASSLGLAGGTDTQYF. The CDR3 bases are TGCGCCAGCAGCTTGGGTCTAGCTGGAGGTACAGATACGCAGTATTTT. Full variable domain (remainder filled in from reference TRBV5-1 and TRBJ2-3): KAGVTQTPRYLIKTRGQQVTLSCSPISGHRSVSWYQQTPGQGLQFLFEYFSETQRNKGNFPGRFSGRQFSNSRSEMNVSTLELGDSALYLCASSLGLAGGTDTQYFGPGTRLTVL.

This clone was observed at least ten times. The CDR3 loop is CASSQDRTNRNEQFF. For the CDR3, the DNA is TGCGCCAGCAGCCAAGATCGGACTAATCGCAATGAGCAGTTCTTC. This chain joins TRBV4-3 and TRBJ2-1; D perhaps matches TRBD2 (6 bases). CDR3 size: 15 residues. Germline CDR1 and CDR2: LGHNA and YSLEER. V gave up 0 bases and J gave up 6 bases, with 12 bases separating them.